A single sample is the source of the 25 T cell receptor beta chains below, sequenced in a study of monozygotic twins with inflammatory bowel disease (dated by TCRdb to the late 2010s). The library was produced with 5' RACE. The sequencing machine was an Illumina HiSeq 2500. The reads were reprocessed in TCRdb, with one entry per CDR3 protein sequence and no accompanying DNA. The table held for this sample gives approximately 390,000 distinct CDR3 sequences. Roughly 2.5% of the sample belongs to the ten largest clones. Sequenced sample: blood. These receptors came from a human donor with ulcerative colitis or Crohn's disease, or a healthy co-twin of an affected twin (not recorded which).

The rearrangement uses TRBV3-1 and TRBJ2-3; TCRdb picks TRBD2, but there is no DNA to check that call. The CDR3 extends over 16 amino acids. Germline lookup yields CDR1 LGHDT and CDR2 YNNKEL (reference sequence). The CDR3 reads CASSQGGAGGRDTQYF.

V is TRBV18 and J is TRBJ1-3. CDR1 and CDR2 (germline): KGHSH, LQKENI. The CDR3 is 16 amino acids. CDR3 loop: CASSPFTADGGNTIYF.

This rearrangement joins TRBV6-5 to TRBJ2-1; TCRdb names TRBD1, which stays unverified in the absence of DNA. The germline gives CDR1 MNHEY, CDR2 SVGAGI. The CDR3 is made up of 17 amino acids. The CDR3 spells CASSYSRGGVSYNEQFF.

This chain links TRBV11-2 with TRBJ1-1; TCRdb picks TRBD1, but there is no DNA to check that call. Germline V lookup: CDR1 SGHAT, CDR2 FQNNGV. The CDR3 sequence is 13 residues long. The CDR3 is CASSTGENTEAFF. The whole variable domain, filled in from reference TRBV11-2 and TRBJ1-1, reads EAGVAQSPRYKIIEKRQSVAFWCNPISGHATLYWYQQILGQGPKLLIQFQNNGVVDDSQLPKDRFSAERLKGVDSTLKIQPAKLEDSAVYLCASSTGENTEAFFGQGTRLTVV.

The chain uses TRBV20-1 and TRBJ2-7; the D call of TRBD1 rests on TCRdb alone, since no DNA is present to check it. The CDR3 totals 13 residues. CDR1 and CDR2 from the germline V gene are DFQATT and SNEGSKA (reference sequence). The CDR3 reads CSASRRGLGEQYF.

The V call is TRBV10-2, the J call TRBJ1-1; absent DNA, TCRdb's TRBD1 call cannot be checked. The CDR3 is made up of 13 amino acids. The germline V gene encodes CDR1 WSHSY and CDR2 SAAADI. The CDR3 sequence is CASSERATGAAFF.

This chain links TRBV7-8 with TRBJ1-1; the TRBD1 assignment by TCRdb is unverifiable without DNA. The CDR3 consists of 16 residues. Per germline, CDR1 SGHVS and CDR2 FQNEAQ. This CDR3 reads CASSLRGMGKNTEAFF. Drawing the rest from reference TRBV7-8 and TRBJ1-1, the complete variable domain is GAGVSQSPRYKVAKRGQDVALRCDPISGHVSLFWYQQALGQGPEFLTYFQNEAQLDKSGLPSDRFFAERPEGSVSTLKIQRTQQEDSAVYLCASSLRGMGKNTEAFFGQGTRLTVV.

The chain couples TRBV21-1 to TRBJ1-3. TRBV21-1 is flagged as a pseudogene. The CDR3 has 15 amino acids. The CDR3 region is CASSKGHTAGNTIYF.

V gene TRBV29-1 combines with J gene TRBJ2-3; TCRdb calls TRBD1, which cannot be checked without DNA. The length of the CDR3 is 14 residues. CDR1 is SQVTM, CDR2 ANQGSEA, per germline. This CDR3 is CSVEGGLATDTQYF.

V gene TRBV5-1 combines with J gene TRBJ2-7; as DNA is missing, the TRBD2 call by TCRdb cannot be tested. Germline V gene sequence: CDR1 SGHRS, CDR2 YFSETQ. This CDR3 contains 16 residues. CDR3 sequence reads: CASSLAGAGGPNEQYF.

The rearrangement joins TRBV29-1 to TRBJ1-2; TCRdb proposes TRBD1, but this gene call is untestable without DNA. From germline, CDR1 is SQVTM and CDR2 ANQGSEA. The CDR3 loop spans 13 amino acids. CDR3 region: CSVVRGLSYGYTF.

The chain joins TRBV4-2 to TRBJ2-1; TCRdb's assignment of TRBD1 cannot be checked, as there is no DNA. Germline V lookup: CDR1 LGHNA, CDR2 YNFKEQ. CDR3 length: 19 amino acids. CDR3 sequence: CASSQATGGAGVLYNEQFF.

CDR3 region: CASSLALTGSSSPLHF. J is TRBJ1-6 and V is TRBV7-9; TCRdb's assignment of TRBD1 cannot be checked, as there is no DNA. The CDR3 has 16 amino acids. Germline V gives CDR1 SEHNR, CDR2 FQNEAQ (reference sequence). The whole variable domain, remainder taken from reference TRBV7-9 and TRBJ1-6, is DTGVSQNPRHKITKRGQNVTFRCDPISEHNRLYWYRQTLGQGPEFLTYFQNEAQLEKSRLLSDRFSAERPKGSFSTLEIQRTEQGDSAMYLCASSLALTGSSSPLHFGNGTRLTVT.

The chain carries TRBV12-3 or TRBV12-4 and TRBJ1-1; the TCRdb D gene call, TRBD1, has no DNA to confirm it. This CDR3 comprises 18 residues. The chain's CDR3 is CASRKRPGRLQVATEAFF.

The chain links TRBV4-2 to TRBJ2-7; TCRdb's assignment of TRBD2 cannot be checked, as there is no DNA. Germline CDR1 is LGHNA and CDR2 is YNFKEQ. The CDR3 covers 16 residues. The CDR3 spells CASSQESATSGYEQYF.

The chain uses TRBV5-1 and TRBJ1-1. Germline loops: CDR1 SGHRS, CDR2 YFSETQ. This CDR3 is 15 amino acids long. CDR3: CASSSRRDMNTEAFF. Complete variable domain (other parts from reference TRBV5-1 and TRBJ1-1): KAGVTQTPRYLIKTRGQQVTLSCSPISGHRSVSWYQQTPGQGLQFLFEYFSETQRNKGNFPGRFSGRQFSNSRSEMNVSTLELGDSALYLCASSSRRDMNTEAFFGQGTRLTVV.

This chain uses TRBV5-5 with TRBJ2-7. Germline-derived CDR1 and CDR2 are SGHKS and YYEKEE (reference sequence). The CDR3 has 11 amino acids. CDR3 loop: CASSSLHEQYF. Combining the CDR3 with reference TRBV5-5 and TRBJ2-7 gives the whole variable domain DAGVTQSPTHLIKTRGQQVTLRCSPISGHKSVSWYQQVLGQGPQFIFQYYEKEERGRGNFPDRFSARQFPNYSSELNVNALLLGDSALYLCASSSLHEQYFGPGTRLTVT.

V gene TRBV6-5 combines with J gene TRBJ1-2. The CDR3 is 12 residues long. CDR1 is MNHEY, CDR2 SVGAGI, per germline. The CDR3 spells CASRHEPYGYTF.

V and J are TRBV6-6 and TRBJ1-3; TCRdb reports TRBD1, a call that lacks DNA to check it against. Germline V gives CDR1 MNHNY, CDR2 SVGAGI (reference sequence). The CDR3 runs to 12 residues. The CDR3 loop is CASRPQGDTIYF.

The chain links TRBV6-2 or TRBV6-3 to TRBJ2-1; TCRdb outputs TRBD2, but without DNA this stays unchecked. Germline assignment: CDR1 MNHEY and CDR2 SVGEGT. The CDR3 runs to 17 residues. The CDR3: CASSPENLAGFYNEQFF.

This chain's CDR3 is CASSLERSLGDTQYF. The chain couples TRBV7-2 to TRBJ2-3; TCRdb names TRBD2, which stays unverified in the absence of DNA. CDR1 is SGHTA and CDR2 is FQGNSA in the germline V gene. The CDR3 length is 15 residues.

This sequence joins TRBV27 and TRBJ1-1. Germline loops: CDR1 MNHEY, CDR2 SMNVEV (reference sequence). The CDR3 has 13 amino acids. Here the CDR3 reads CASKEGPWTEAFF.

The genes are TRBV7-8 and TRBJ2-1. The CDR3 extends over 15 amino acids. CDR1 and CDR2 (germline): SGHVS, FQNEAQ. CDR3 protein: CASSLRASRNNEQFF.

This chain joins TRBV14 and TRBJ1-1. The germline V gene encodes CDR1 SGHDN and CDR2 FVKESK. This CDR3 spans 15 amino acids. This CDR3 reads CASSQEDGRGTEAFF.

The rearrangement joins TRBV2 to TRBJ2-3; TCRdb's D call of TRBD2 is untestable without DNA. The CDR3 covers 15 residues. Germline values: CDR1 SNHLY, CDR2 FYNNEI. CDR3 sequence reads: CASSGASGGADTQYF.